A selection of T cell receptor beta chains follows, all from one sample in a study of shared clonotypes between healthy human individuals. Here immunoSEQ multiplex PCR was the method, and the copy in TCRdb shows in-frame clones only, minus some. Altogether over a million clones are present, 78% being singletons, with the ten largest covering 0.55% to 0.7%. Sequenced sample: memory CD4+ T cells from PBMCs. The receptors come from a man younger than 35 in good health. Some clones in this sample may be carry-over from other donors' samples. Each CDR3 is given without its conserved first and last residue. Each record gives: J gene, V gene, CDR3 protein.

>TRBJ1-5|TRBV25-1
ASTAGDNQPQH
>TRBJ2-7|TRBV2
ASRPPTLEQY
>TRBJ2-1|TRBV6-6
ASSRTSGYNEQF
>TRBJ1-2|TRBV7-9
ASSLLTNYGYT
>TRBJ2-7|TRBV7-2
ASSLVAGRTSYEQY
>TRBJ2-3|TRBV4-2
ASSQDGASPDTQY
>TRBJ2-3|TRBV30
AWSVGSGRAVDTQY
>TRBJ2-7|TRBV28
ASTPNRAGLSRDYEQY
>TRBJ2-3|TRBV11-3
ASSPWGLAGLDTQY
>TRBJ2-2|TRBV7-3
ASSPLSAGGAGELF
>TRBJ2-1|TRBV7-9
ASSFRTGANNEQF
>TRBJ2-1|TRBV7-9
ASSATHNEQF
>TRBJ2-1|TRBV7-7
ASSSPGTRKQF
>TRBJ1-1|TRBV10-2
ASSGVSEGAWTEAF